This T cell receptor (beta chain) came from a study of blood T cell repertoires in COVID-19. Overall study: From the United States, Italy and Spain came samples of acute and convalescent COVID-19. The analysed material was cDNA or gDNA that came from T cells, B-cell-depleted T cells, or PBMCs.

Germline V gene lookup returns CDR1 SNHLY and CDR2 FYNNEI. The CDR3 totals 15 residues. The junction had 8 bases not matched to a gene; V was cut back by 7 bases and J by 1 base. Per the authors' pipeline: Cell counts per sample came from amplifying reference gene primers. TCRdb's copy holds only in-frame clones and misses some; the assay was immunoSEQ multiplex PCR. D and trimming were read from the DNA, whereas the V and J calls and clone size are those reported in that table. This sample carries about 270,000 clones, 81% of them seen once, and the ten largest clones take about 2.9%. The chain uses TRBV2 and TRBJ2-3; 7 bases map to TRBD1. The sample consisted of peripheral blood. The TCR comes from a woman in her fifties or sixties with active or convalescent COVID-19. CDR3: CASTRDSHGTDTQYF. DNA of the CDR3: TGTGCCAGCACCAGGGACAGCCATGGCACAGATACGCAGTATTTT. Supplemented by reference TRBV2 and TRBJ2-3, the full variable domain reads EPEVTQTPSHQVTQMGQEVILRCVPISNHLYFYWYRQILGQKVEFLVSFYNNEISEKSEIFDDQFSVERPDGSNFTLKIRSTKLEDSAMYFCASTRDSHGTDTQYFGPGTRLTVL.